This T cell receptor (beta chain) was obtained from a study of vaccination effects on CD4 cells after COVID-19. Whole-study results and caveats: Convalescent patients were few in the study, and early post-infection timepoints were absent.

Looked up from germline, CDR1 is MNHEY and CDR2 is SVGEGT. The CDR3 is 15 amino acids. The V gene end was trimmed by 6 bases and the J gene end by 5 bases; junction bases not matched to a gene: 12. Repertoires were generated with immunoSEQ multiplex PCR, while TCRdb's copy carries only in-frame clones and drops some. The data contain about 41,000 clones, around 70% of them singletons. Details on this clone: What it binds is not known.

Antigen-specific CD4+ T cells expanded by the ViraFEST assay with viral peptide pools were then sequenced. At the end of approximately 10 days of culture, CD4+ T cells were isolated. Prior SARS-CoV-2 infection was absent in the vaccine recipients, as shown by negative nucleocapsid antibodies. This sequence originates from a human donor who received a COVID-19 vaccine. This rearrangement joins TRBV6-2 or TRBV6-3 to TRBJ2-5; 7 bases fit TRBD2. The sample in question was CD4+ T cells from PBMCs cultured with HCoV-OC43 spike peptides, obtained before COVID-19 vaccination. Noted subset: HCoV-OC43 spike overlapping peptide pool stimulation. CDR3 sequence reads: CASSTRGRVRETQYF. The CDR3 DNA sequence: TGTGCCAGCAGCACCCGGGGGAGGGTGCGGGAGACCCAGTACTTC.